These 3 T cell receptor beta chains came from one sample sequenced in a study of T cells in Graves' hyperthyroidism and ophthalmopathy. Amplification of TCR beta CDR3 regions used RNA as the template. In the first-round RT-PCR of the TCR CDR3, the HTBI primer set was used. MiXCR, applied by TCRdb to the multiplex PCR reads, yields one record per CDR3 protein. The sample includes approximately 710,000 distinct CDR3 sequences, around 15% of them seen just once. Input material: blood. These receptors were taken from a man aged 50 or older with Graves' hyperthyroidism.

The rearrangement joins TRBV28 to TRBJ1-6, with D unresolved. The V and J ends lost 3 bases and 10 bases respectively, with 13 bases between them. CDR1 and CDR2 from the germline V gene are MDHEN and SYDVKM. The CDR3 runs 14 residues. CDR3 amino acids: CASSFRRARSPLHF. In nucleotides, the CDR3 is TGTGCCAGCAGTTTCAGGAGGGCGCGATCACCCCTCCACTTT.

The genes are TRBV2 and TRBJ1-2; 7 nucleotides line up with TRBD1. After removal of 6 bases from V and 7 bases from J, the junction contained 8 bases not matched to a gene. CDR3 length: 13 amino acids. Germline V gene data show CDR1 as SNHLY and CDR2 as FYNNEI. For the CDR3, the DNA is TGTGCCAGCAGAGCAGGGGGAGTCGCTGGCTACACCTTC. Translated: CASRAGGVAGYTF. The variable domain in full, with the rest retrieved from reference TRBV2 and TRBJ1-2, is EPEVTQTPSHQVTQMGQEVILRCVPISNHLYFYWYRQILGQKVEFLVSFYNNEISEKSEIFDDQFSVERPDGSNFTLKIRSTKLEDSAMYFCASRAGGVAGYTFGSGTRLTVV.

This clonotype was detected ten times or more. DNA for the CDR3: TGTGCCAGCAGCCCCCTTCAGGGGGAGACCCAGTACTTC. It is translated as CASSPLQGETQYF. The chain recombines TRBV7-2 with TRBJ2-5; a possible D gene is TRBD1 (6 bases). Germline V lookup: CDR1 SGHTA, CDR2 FQGNSA. V was pared by 5 bases and J by 5 bases, with 12 bases between. This CDR3 region has 13 residues. The whole variable domain, remainder taken from reference TRBV7-2 and TRBJ2-5, is GAGVSQSPSNKVTEKGKDVELRCDPISGHTALYWYRQSLGQGLEFLIYFQGNSAPDKSGLPSDRFSAERTGGSVSTLTIQRTQQEDSAVYLCASSPLQGETQYFGPGTRLLVL.